This TCR beta chain was identified in a study of beta chain features in type 1 diabetes. Turning to this clone: The antigen is unknown.

As every portion of the isolated RNA was reverse transcribed, the sequencing read expressed TCRB transcripts. It was found that naive, central memory and regulatory T cell samples averaged roughly 3.5 million reads. The repertoire was sequenced with immunoSEQ multiplex PCR; TCRdb's copy has only in-frame clones and lacks some. Of around 150,000 clones listed, approximately 62% are singletons. Findings of the study overall: In comparison with healthy donors, patients had naive, central memory and Treg TCRB repertoires that appeared more similar. The study found moderately but significantly shorter TCRB CDR3s in all four CD4+ subsets of Type 1 diabetes patients.

Germline CDR1 is SQVTM and CDR2 is ANQGSEA. V trimming: 0 bases; J trimming: 3 bases; junction bases outside the gene matches: 10. This CDR3 region has 17 residues. The chain employs TRBV29-1 and TRBJ2-2; 7 nucleotides match TRBD1. This clonotype was obtained from a young man with type 1 diabetes. Sequenced material: naive CD4+ T cells from blood. In nucleotides, the CDR3 is TGCAGCGTTGAAGATAGGCGACAGGGTTTACACACCGGGGAGCTGTTTTTT. Its translation is CSVEDRRQGLHTGELFF.